This T cell receptor (beta chain) comes out of a study of response to subunit inactivated influenza vaccine. Study results and caveats: Authors suggested seasonal influenza vaccinations each recruit few new T cells.

Germline CDR1 is SEHNR and CDR2 is FQNEAQ (reference sequence). V lost 6 bases, J lost 5 bases, and 11 bases lay in between. This CDR3 spans 13 amino acids. Only a few counts were recorded for this clonotype. Its antigen is undetermined. A single record per CDR3 protein comes from TCRdb applying MiXCR to the RT-PCR reads. Of a few hundred thousand distinct CDR3 sequences listed, around 7.7% are singletons. This sample comprised PBMCs from blood, obtained about 24 months after vaccination. The rearrangement joins TRBV7-9 to TRBJ2-1; D possibly corresponds to TRBD2 (5 bases). The receptor was isolated from a man between 45 and 75 years old who received an inactivated influenza vaccine. The CDR3: CASRLDFHNEQFF. CDR3 DNA: TGTGCCAGCAGACTAGATTTCCACAATGAGCAGTTCTTC.